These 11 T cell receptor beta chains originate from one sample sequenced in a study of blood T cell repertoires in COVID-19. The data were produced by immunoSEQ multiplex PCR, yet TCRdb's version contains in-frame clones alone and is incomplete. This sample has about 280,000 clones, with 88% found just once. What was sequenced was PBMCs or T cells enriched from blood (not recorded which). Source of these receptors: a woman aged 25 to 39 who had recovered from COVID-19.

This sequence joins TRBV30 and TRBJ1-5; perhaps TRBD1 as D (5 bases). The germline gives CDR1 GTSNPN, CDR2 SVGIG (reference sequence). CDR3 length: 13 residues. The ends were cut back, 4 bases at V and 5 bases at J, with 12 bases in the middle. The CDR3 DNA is TGTGCCTGGACCCAGGGAGGATATCAGCCCCAGCATTTT. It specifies CAWTQGGYQPQHF. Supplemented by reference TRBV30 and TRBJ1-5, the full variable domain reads SQTIHQWPATLVQPVGSPLSLECTVEGTSNPNLYWYRQAAGRGLQLLFYSVGIGQISSEVPQNLSASRPQDRQFILSSKKLLLSDSGFYLCAWTQGGYQPQHFGDGTRLSIL.

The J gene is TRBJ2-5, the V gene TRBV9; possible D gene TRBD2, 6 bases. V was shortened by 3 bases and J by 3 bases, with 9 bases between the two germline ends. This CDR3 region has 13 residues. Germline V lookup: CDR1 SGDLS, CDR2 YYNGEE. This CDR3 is CASSDGSEETQYF. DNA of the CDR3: TGTGCCAGCAGCGACGGGAGTGAAGAGACCCAGTACTTC.

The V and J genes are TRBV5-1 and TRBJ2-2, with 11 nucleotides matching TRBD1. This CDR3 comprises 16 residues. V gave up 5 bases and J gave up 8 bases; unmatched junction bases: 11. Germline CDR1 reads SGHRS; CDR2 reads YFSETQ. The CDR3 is CASSPRTGGRGGELFF. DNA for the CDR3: TGCGCCAGCAGTCCACGGACAGGGGGCCGTGGAGGGGAGCTGTTTTTT.

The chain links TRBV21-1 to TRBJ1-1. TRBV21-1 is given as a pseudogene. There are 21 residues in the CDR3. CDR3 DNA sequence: TGTGCCAGCAGCAAACGGCGCATCCGGCGGGCTAGGCGAGCCCTGGGCACTGAAGCTTTCTTT. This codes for CASSKRRIRRARRALGTEAFF.

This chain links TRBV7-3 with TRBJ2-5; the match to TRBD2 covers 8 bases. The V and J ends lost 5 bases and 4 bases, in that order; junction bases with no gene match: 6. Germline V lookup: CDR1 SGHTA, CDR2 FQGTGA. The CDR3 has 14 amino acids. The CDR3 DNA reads TGTGCCAGCAGCCCGGGGGGGCTCGTAGAGACCCAGTACTTC. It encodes CASSPGGLVETQYF. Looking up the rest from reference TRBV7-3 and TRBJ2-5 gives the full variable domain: GAGVSQTPSNKVTEKGKYVELRCDPISGHTALYWYRQSLGQGPEFLIYFQGTGAADDSGLPNDRFFAVRPEGSVSTLKIQRTERGDSAVYLCASSPGGLVETQYFGPGTRLLVL.

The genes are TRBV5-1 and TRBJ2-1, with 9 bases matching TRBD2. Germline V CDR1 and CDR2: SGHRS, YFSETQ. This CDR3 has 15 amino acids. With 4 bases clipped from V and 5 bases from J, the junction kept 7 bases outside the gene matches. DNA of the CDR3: TGCGCCAGCAGCGGACCCGGGACTAGCAACAATGAGCAGTTCTTC. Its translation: CASSGPGTSNNEQFF.

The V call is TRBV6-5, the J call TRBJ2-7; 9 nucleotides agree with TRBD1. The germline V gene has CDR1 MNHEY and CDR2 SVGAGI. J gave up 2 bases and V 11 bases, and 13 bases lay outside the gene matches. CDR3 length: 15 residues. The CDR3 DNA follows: TGTGCCCTCTGGGAAGGGACAGGGTCCCCCTACGAGCAGTACTTC. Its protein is CALWEGTGSPYEQYF.

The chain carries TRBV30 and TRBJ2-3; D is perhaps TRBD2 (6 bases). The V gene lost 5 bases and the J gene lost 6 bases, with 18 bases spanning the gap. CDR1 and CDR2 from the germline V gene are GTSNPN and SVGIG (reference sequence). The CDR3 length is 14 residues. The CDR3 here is CAWFSGTRGDTQYF. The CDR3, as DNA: TGTGCCTGGTTCTCAGGGACCCGGGGGGATACGCAGTATTTT.

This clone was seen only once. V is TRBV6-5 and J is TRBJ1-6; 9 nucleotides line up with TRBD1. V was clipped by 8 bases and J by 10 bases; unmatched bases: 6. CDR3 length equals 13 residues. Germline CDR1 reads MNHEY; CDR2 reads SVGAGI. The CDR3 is CASRGQGNSPLHF. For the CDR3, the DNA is TGTGCCAGCCGGGGACAGGGTAACTCACCCCTCCACTTT.

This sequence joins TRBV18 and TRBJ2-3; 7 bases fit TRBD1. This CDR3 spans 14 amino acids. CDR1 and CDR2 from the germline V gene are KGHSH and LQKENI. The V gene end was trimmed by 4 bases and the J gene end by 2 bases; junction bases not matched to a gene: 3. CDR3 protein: CASSQQGTTDTQYF. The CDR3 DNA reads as TGTGCCAGCTCACAACAGGGGACCACAGATACGCAGTATTTT.

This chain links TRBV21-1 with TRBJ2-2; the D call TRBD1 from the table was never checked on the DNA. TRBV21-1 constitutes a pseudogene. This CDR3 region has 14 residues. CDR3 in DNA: TGTGCCAGGACGGACAGGGTGGCGACCGGGGAGCTGTTTTTT. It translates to CARTDRVATGELFF.